Here is one TCR beta chain with its context. Its antigen is unknown. Clones were sequenced by immunoSEQ multiplex PCR, and TCRdb holds only the in-frame ones, with some missing. The sample includes 120,000 to 150,000 clones, around 90% of them seen just once. These data come from a study of T cell responses to AZD1222 COVID-19 vaccine. In the study overall: It was second doses at about 4 or about 12 weeks that were pooled. Findings and caveats of the study: White British ancestry dominated among donors, who included more females, and clonal diversity was possibly underestimated. Reports say nearly half of spike-specific TCRs go after unmutated variant regions. Regions 160-218 and 743-854 dominated among vaccine-associated CD4 TCRs spanning spike.

The germline gives CDR1 SGDLS, CDR2 YYNGEE. Deletions cut 4 bases from V and 0 bases from J, with 23 bases between. CDR3 length: 18 residues. This material consisted of peripheral blood, taken on day 0 of AZD1222 vaccination. The sequence came from an adult in good health. This chain joins TRBV9 and TRBJ2-7; D might be TRBD1 or TRBD2, each matching 6 bases. The CDR3 spells CASSPTGAGGAFSYEQYF. For the CDR3, the DNA is TGTGCCAGCAGCCCCACGGGGGCCGGGGGCGCGTTCTCCTACGAGCAGTACTTC.